This TCR beta chain was captured in a study of spatial heterogeneity in lung cancer (dated by TCRdb to the late 2010s). In the study overall: Beta-chain transcripts were consistently detected in greater numbers than alpha-chain transcripts, which likely reflected higher beta-chain transcript abundance. TCR transcript counts in tumor regions correlated strongly with a T cell transcriptional module score from matched bulk RNA-seq. In the raw uncorrected reads, each unique combination of TCR and UMI appeared more than ten times on average. TCR alpha and beta repertoires were quantitatively compared across multiple tumor regions, matched nontumor lung and blood in non-small cell lung cancer. The study linked features of the TCR repertoire to counts of nonsynonymous mutations, which were determined by whole-exome sequencing of tumor tissue. At surgery, hundreds of tumor regions, 64 matched nontumor lung samples and 56 PBMC samples were TCR-sequenced for both alpha and beta chains. The paper's findings and limits, for the study overall: Additional single-cell paired TCR alpha and beta sequencing was considered necessary to confirm, at a functional level, the hypothesis that regional TCRs recognize regional mutations. The number of expanded intratumoral alpha and beta TCRs correlated with the tumor nonsynonymous mutation count. TCR-seq was estimated to cover only 6.5% to 9% of tumor T cells for alpha chains and approximately 13% for beta chains. Counts of ubiquitous and regional expanded TCRs correlated with counts of ubiquitous and regional nonsynonymous mutations, respectively.

According to the study, the label for this sample's time point signals: sample taken at primary tumor resection. Donors were around 71 patients with early-stage, untreated non-small cell lung cancer from the lung TRACERx cohort. Without any cell sorting, TCR sequencing was performed on whole RNA extracted either from tumor and nontumor lung tissue or from cryopreserved PBMC samples. Patients were selected for TCR sequencing only if sufficient RNA was available from at least two tumor regions. A lung pathologist reviewed the tumor and adjacent nontumor lung specimens before the specimens were selected. Library construction relied on 5' RACE. Sequenced on a NextSeq 500. In the TCR library protocol, a unique molecular identifier was attached to each TCR cDNA molecule so that PCR and sequencing errors could be corrected. Under the source paper's analysis protocol: TCR identification, UMI-based error correction and CDR3 extraction were performed with Decombinator tools. TCRs above a frequency of 2 per 1,000, corresponding to the top 1% of the tumor frequency distribution, were defined as expanded. Expanded tumor TCRs statistically deemed absent (corrected P<0.05) from at least one tumor region were classed as regional, and all other expanded tumor TCRs were classed as ubiquitous. Each repertoire was subsampled 100 times to 5,000 TCRs, after which Renyi diversity was computed with the R vegan package. CDR3 similarity networks were built from amino acid triplet string-kernel similarity, with CDR3s being connected when pairwise similarity was above 0.82. TCRdb ran its own pipeline on the public reads, namely fastp trimming at Q25 and MiXCR clone calling, and kept in-frame beta chains. Here each entry gathers all rows of one CDR3 protein and keeps the most common genes and DNA. The V and J calls shown here were made by TCRdb, not taken from the authors' results. This sample is represented by about 23,000 distinct CDR3 sequences; 5% to 7% of them were singletons. 10% of the sample is held by the ten biggest clonotypes.

Per the germline V gene, SGHTA is the CDR1 and FQGNSA is the CDR2. The CDR3 sequence holds 15 residues, the cysteine and phenylalanine included. Only CDR3 DNA is held: 45 bases, read in frame from base 1. Germline trimming amounts to 5 bases on V and 6 bases on J, with 9 as the count of junction bases outside the gene matches. This clonotype was detected a few times. What antigen it recognizes has not been identified. Qualities for individual bases were not recorded, and no much larger clone is one base off. The chain is encoded by TRBV7-2 joined to TRBJ2-7; 11 bases in the middle match TRBD1. This receptor was obtained from a male donor with early-stage non-small cell lung cancer. Source: lung tumor tissue, taken at surgery. The DNA reads as follows: TGTGCCAGCAGCCCCTTGGGACAGGGGGTTGCCGAGCAGTACTTC. This gives the protein CASSPLGQGVAEQYF. Reference TRBV7-2 and TRBJ2-7 proteins supply the regions before and after the CDR3; the full variable domain is: GAGVSQSPSNKVTEKGKDVELRCDPISGHTALYWYRQSLGQGLEFLIYFQGNSAPDKSGLPSDRFSAERTGGSVSTLTIQRTQQEDSAVYLCASSPLGQGVAEQYFGPGTRLTVT.